The rows below give T cell receptor beta chains drawn from one sample of a study of neurological immune-mediated disorders. TCRdb redid the calling of the 5' RACE reads with MiXCR, one entry per CDR3 protein. The top ten hold 5.5% to 6% of the sample, which has 50,000 or so distinct CDR3 sequences, about 3% seen once. Specimen: PBMCs. These receptors all stem from a man aged 40-55 years with multiple sclerosis. Each CDR3 is given with its conserved first and last residue. Each record gives: CDR3 length, clone size, V gene, D gene, J gene, CDR3 DNA, CDR3 protein. D genes are given only for firm matches. Size values are once, few and many counts, or a class for expanded clones, and some rows have none.

14,many,TRBV20-1,TRBD1,TRBJ2-7,TGCAGTGCTTACCGCGGGACAGGGAGAAACGAGCAGTACTTC,CSAYRGTGRNEQYF
15,many,TRBV7-9,.,TRBJ2-6,TGTGCCAGCAGCTTAGTGTTAGCCGGGGCCAACGTCCTGACTTTC,CASSLVLAGANVLTF
17,many,TRBV5-1,.,TRBJ1-4,TGCGCCAGCAGCTTGGCCATCGGGGTTGCTGCTAATGAAAAACTGTTTTTT,CASSLAIGVAANEKLFF
15,many,TRBV5-1,TRBD1,TRBJ2-7,TGCGCCAGCAGCCCTTCCGGGACAGGGGCCTACGAGCAGTACTTC,CASSPSGTGAYEQYF
13,many,TRBV2,.,TRBJ1-2,TGTGCCAGCAGTCGGCAGGGTCCCGTTGGCTACACCTTC,CASSRQGPVGYTF
17,many,TRBV5-1,TRBD2,TRBJ2-2,TGCGCCAGCAGCTTGGTCCCTAGCGGGGGTCTAACCGGGGAGCTGTTTTTT,CASSLVPSGGLTGELFF
14,many,TRBV25-1,.,TRBJ1-6,TGTGCCAGCAGTTACCGCCCCGATAGCTCACCCCTCCACTTT,CASSYRPDSSPLHF
16,.,TRBV18,TRBD1,TRBJ1-6,TGTGCCAGCTCACCCCTTGGGACAGGGGGCGGCTCTCCCCTCCACTTT,CASSPLGTGGGSPLHF
15,few,TRBV3-1,.,TRBJ1-2,TGTGCCAGCAGCCAACGTCCAGCAGTTACCTATGGCTACACCTTC,CASSQRPAVTYGYTF
14,many,TRBV27,TRBD1,TRBJ1-6,TGTGCCAGTGCCGGGACAGGGTATAATTCACCCCTCCACTTT,CASAGTGYNSPLHF
15,many,TRBV7-9,.,TRBJ2-6,TGTGCCAGCAGCTCATCCGTCTCTGGGGCCAACGTCCTGACTTTC,CASSSSVSGANVLTF
15,many,TRBV24-1,.,TRBJ1-5,TGTGCCACCAGTGATTTGATGGGAAGCAATCAGCCCCAGCATTTT,CATSDLMGSNQPQHF
14,many,TRBV5-1,.,TRBJ1-2,TGCGCCAGCAGCTTGGATGTGTCAGACTATGGCTACACCTTC,CASSLDVSDYGYTF
15,many,TRBV5-5,.,TRBJ2-1,TGTGCCAGCAGCTTGTCCGGGGTAGCGTACAATGAGCAGTTCTTC,CASSLSGVAYNEQFF
15,many,TRBV6-2/TRBV6-3,.,TRBJ2-4,TGTGCCAGCAGTCCACTCGGATCTTTCCGAGACATTCAGTACTTC,CASSPLGSFRDIQYF
13,many,TRBV5-5,.,TRBJ1-2,TGTGCCAGCAGCTGGACAGAAAACTATGGCTACACCTTC,CASSWTENYGYTF
15,many,TRBV12-5,TRBD1,TRBJ2-3,TGTGCTAGTGGCTCCGGGACAGGGTTGCCAGATACGCAGTATTTT,CASGSGTGLPDTQYF
15,many,TRBV2,TRBD2,TRBJ2-1,TGTGCCAGCAGTGACCAAGCGGGGACCTGGAATGAGCAGTTCTTC,CASSDQAGTWNEQFF
11,many,TRBV10-2,.,TRBJ1-2,TGCGCCAGCACCGGGACCTATGGCTACACCTTC,CASTGTYGYTF
14,many,TRBV9,.,TRBJ1-4,TGTGCCAGCAGCGTAACCCAGGGCGGTGAAAAACTGTTTTTT,CASSVTQGGEKLFF
15,many,TRBV6-5,TRBD2,TRBJ2-7,TGTGCCAGCAGCCCCGGGGGGAGCGGAACCTACGAGCAGTACTTC,CASSPGGSGTYEQYF
14,many,TRBV7-2,.,TRBJ1-4,TGTGCCAGCAGCCCGGGACCAACTAATGAAAAACTGTTTTTT,CASSPGPTNEKLFF
10,many,TRBV29-1,.,TRBJ2-3,TGCAGCGCAGGGACAGATACGCAGTATTTT,CSAGTDTQYF
14,many,TRBV5-1,TRBD1,TRBJ1-4,TGCGCCAGCAGCTTACAGGGGCACGATGAAAAACTGTTTTTT,CASSLQGHDEKLFF
13,many,TRBV3-1,.,TRBJ2-3,TGTGCCAGCAGCCAAGATCAGGGGTCTACGCAGTATTTT,CASSQDQGSTQYF
15,many,TRBV20-1,TRBD1,TRBJ1-4,TGCAGTGCTAGAGTAACCGACAGGGGGAATGAAAAACTGTTTTTT,CSARVTDRGNEKLFF
16,many,TRBV2,TRBD1,TRBJ2-2,TGTGCCAGCACCACCAGAAACGGACAGGGGGCCGGGGAGCTGTTTTTT,CASTTRNGQGAGELFF
19,many,TRBV4-1,.,TRBJ2-3,TGCGCCAGCAGCCAAGATCACGCCCTCCTACCCACTAGCACAGATACGCAGTATTTT,CASSQDHALLPTSTDTQYF
12,many,TRBV27,.,TRBJ1-2,TGTGCCACCCAAGACAGGCACTATGGCTACACCTTC,CATQDRHYGYTF
16,few,TRBV5-6,TRBD1,TRBJ2-3,TGTGCCAGCAGCTTGGTGGGACAGGGGAGCACAGATACGCAGTATTTT,CASSLVGQGSTDTQYF
14,few,TRBV5-6,.,TRBJ1-1,TGTGCCAGCAGCAATAGACAACTGAACACTGAAGCTTTCTTT,CASSNRQLNTEAFF
12,.,TRBV10-2,.,TRBJ1-5,TGCGCCAGCAGTGTTACGGACCAGCCCCAGCATTTT,CASSVTDQPQHF
15,.,TRBV7-6,.,TRBJ1-6,TGTGCCAGCAGCTTAGCTGTTGGAGGGAATTCACCCCTCAACTTT,CASSLAVGGNSPLNF
15,many,TRBV5-1,.,TRBJ2-5,TGCGCCAGCAGCTTGCTTGGGGTTGGCGAAGAGACCCAGTACTTC,CASSLLGVGEETQYF
19,many,TRBV5-5,TRBD2,TRBJ2-6,TGTGCCAGCAGCGTACTAGCGGGGGGCCCTCCTGGGGGGGCCAACGTCCTGACTTTC,CASSVLAGGPPGGANVLTF
14,many,TRBV29-1,TRBD1,TRBJ2-7,TGCAGCGTGCCAGGACAGGGCGGGTCGTCCGAGCAGTACTTC,CSVPGQGGSSEQYF
11,many,TRBV20-1,.,TRBJ2-5,TGCAGTGCGTGGGGATCAGAGACCCAGTACTTC,CSAWGSETQYF
13,many,TRBV12-3/TRBV12-4,.,TRBJ1-2,TGTGCCAGCAGTTTGGCGGGGGGATATGGCTACACCTTC,CASSLAGGYGYTF
16,many,TRBV11-2,TRBD1,TRBJ2-7,TGTGCCAGCAGCCTCCGGGACAGGGGGCGAAGCTACGAGCAGTACTTC,CASSLRDRGRSYEQYF
13,many,TRBV9,.,TRBJ1-2,TGTGCCAGCAGCGCCGGAGAAAGGGCTAGCTACACCTTC,CASSAGERASYTF
13,many,TRBV24-1,.,TRBJ1-2,TGTGCCACCAGTGATGACAGATCCTATGGCTACACCTTC,CATSDDRSYGYTF
14,many,TRBV6-5,.,TRBJ2-2,TGTGCCAGCAGCCCTGTACGACCTACCGGGGAGCTGTTTTTT,CASSPVRPTGELFF
18,many,TRBV5-1,.,TRBJ1-1,TGCGCCAGCAGCTTGGCCCTTAGGAGATATCTTTCGAACACTGAAGCTTTCTTT,CASSLALRRYLSNTEAFF
15,many,TRBV10-3,.,TRBJ1-2,TGTGCCATCAGTGACTCGGGAATCGGTAACTATGGCTACACCTTC,CAISDSGIGNYGYTF
12,many,TRBV7-8,.,TRBJ1-5,TGTGCCAGCAGCTCAGAGGATCAGCCCCAGCATTTT,CASSSEDQPQHF
13,.,TRBV4-1,.,TRBJ2-1,TGCGCCAGCAGCCAAGTATTAGGGACGGAGCAGTTCTTC,CASSQVLGTEQFF
13,few,TRBV29-1,TRBD1,TRBJ2-5,TGCAGCGTTGAGGGACAGGGCCAAGAGACCCAGTACTTC,CSVEGQGQETQYF
15,many,TRBV9,TRBD1,TRBJ2-2,TGTGCCAGCAGCGGGGGGACAGGCGACACCGGGGAGCTGTTTTTT,CASSGGTGDTGELFF
14,many,TRBV12-3/TRBV12-4,TRBD2,TRBJ2-5,TGTGCCAGCACCTTCGCCGGGGGGCAAGAGACCCAGTACTTC,CASTFAGGQETQYF
15,many,TRBV6-5,TRBD1,TRBJ2-1,TGTGCCAGCAGGATAAGACAGGGTGCCTACAATGAGCAGTTCTTC,CASRIRQGAYNEQFF
14,many,TRBV2,.,TRBJ1-4,TGTGCCAGCAGTGCAAGCGTAGACACTGAAAAACTGTTTTTT,CASSASVDTEKLFF
15,many,TRBV5-5,.,TRBJ2-7,TGTGCCAGCAGCTCGCCCGGAATCAGGTCCTACGAGCAGTACTTC,CASSSPGIRSYEQYF
17,many,TRBV7-9,.,TRBJ1-2,TGTGCCAGCAGCTTGGCTACTTCGGGAGGGTCTAACTATGGCTACACCTTC,CASSLATSGGSNYGYTF
13,many,TRBV7-3,.,TRBJ1-6,TGTGCCCAGCAGTGGTGCGCATTATCACCCCTCAACTTT,CAQQWCALSPLNF
14,.,TRBV7-9,.,TRBJ2-7,TGTGCCAGCAGCCGGGGAAAGGGGTTAGGAGAGCAGTACTTC,CASSRGKGLGEQYF
15,many,TRBV5-1,TRBD1,TRBJ2-3,TGCGCCAGCAGCTTGGGACAGGGGGTGACAGATACGCAGTATTTT,CASSLGQGVTDTQYF
16,many,TRBV3-1,TRBD2,TRBJ2-7,TGTGCCAGCAGCCAACAAAGGACTAGCGGGTCCTACGAGCAGTACTTC,CASSQQRTSGSYEQYF
15,few,TRBV18,.,TRBJ1-6,TGTGCCAGCTCACCTAAGGGGGGAGGTAATTCACCCCTCCACTTT,CASSPKGGGNSPLHF